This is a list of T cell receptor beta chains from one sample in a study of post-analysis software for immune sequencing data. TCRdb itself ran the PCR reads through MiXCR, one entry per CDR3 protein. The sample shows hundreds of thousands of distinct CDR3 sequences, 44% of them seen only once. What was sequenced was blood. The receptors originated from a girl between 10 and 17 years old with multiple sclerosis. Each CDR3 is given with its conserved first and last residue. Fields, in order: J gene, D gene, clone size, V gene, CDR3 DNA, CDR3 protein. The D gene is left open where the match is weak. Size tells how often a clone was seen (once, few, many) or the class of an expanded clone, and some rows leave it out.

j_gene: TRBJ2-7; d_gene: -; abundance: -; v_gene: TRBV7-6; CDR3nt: TGTGCCAGCAGCTTATCGCAGGGTCTGTACAATGAGCAGTACTTC; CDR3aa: CASSLSQGLYNEQYF
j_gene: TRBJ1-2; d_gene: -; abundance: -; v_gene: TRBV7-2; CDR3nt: TGTGCCAGCAGCTTAGAGGCGGGACGCCCGTTGAAAGGCTACACCTTC; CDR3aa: CASSLEAGRPLKGYTF
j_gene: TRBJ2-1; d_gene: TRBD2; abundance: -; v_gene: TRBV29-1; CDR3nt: TGCAGCGTGGGGGGACTAGCGGGAGATGAGCAGTTCTTC; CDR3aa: CSVGGLAGDEQFF
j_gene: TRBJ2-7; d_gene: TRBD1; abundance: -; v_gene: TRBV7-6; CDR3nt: TGTGCCAGCAGCTTAGAAGGGGGCCTATCCTACGAGCAGTACTTC; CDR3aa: CASSLEGGLSYEQYF
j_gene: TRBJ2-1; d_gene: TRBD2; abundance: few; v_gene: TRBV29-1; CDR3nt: TGCAGCGTTAAGGGACTAGTGGTCGATGAGCAGTTCTTC; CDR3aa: CSVKGLVVDEQFF
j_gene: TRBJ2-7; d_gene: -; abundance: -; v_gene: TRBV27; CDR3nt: TGTGCCAGCAGTTTCCCCGGGCTCGAGCAGTACTTC; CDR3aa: CASSFPGLEQYF
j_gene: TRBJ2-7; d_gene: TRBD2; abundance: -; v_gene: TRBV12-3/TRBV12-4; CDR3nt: TGTGCCAGCAGTTTATCCAGACTCGGCGGGAGACACTACGAGCAGTACTTC; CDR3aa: CASSLSRLGGRHYEQYF
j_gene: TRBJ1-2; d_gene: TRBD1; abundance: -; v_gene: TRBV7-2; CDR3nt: TGTGCCAGCAGCACCGGGACAGGGGTTCGGGGCTATGGCTACACCTTC; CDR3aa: CASSTGTGVRGYGYTF
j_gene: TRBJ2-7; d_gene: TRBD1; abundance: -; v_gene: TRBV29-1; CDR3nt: TGCAGCGTAAAAACCGGGACAGCCTACGAGCAGTACTTC; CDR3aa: CSVKTGTAYEQYF
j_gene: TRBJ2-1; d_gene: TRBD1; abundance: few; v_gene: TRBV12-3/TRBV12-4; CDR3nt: TGTGCCAGCAGTTTCTGGGACAGGGCCTACAATGAGCAGTTCTTC; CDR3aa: CASSFWDRAYNEQFF
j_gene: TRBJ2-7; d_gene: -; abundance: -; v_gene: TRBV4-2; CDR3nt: TGTGCCAGCAGCCAAGATGTAGAGGCCTCCTACGAGCAGTACTTC; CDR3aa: CASSQDVEASYEQYF
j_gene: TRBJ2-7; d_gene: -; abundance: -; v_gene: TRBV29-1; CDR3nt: TGCAGCGTTCTGGGTAACGAGCAGTACTTC; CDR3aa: CSVLGNEQYF
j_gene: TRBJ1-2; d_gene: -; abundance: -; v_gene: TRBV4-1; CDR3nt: TGCGCCAGCAGCAAACAGACAGCTAACTATGGCTACACCTTC; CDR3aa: CASSKQTANYGYTF
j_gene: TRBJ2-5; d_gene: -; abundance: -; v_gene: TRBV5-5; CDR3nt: TGTGCCAGCAGCAGTGGGACTCCGGAGACCCAGTACTTC; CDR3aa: CASSSGTPETQYF
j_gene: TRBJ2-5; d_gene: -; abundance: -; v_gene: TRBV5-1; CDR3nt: TGCGCCAGCAGCCCAGGGACGGAGCAAGAGACCCAGTACTTC; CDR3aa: CASSPGTEQETQYF
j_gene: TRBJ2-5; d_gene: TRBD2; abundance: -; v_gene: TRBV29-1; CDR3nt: TGCAGCCCCCAAGCGGGAGGTGACGAGACCCAGTACTTC; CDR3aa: CSPQAGGDETQYF
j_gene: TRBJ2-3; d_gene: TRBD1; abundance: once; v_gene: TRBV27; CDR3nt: TGTGCCGGCAGTTTACTTTCACAGGGGGTAGCAGATACGCAGTATTTT; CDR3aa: CAGSLLSQGVADTQYF
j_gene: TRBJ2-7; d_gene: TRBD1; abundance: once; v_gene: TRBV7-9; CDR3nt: TGTGCCAGCAGCGGGGACAGGGGACCATCCTACGAGCAGTACTTC; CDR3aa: CASSGDRGPSYEQYF
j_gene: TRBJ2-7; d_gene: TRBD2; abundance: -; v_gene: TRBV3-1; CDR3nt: TGTGCCAGCAGCCAAGAGAGGCTAGCGGGAGGATACGAGCAGTACTTC; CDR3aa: CASSQERLAGGYEQYF
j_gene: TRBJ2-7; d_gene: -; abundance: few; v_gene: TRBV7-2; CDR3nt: TGTGCCAGCAGCTTAGAACGCCAGGGCTACGAGCAGTACTTC; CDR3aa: CASSLERQGYEQYF
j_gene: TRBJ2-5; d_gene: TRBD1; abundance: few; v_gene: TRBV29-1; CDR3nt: TGCAGCGTTGAAGATGGGGACAGGGAGGTCCAAGAGACCCAGTACTTC; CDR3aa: CSVEDGDREVQETQYF
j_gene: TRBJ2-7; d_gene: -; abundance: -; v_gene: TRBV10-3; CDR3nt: TGTGCCATCAGTGAAGAAGCAGGGCGCCCCTACGAGCAGTACTTC; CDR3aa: CAISEEAGRPYEQYF
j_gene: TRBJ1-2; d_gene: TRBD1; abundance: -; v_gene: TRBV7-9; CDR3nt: TGTGCCAGCAGCTCCGACAGGGATGGCTACACCTTC; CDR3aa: CASSSDRDGYTF
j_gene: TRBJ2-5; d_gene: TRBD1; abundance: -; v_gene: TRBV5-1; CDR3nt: TGCGCCAGCAGTCGGGGACAGCAAGCGGAGACCCAGTACTTC; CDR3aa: CASSRGQQAETQYF
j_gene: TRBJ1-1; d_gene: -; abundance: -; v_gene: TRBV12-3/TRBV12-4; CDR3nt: TGTGCCAGCACCCCTAGGGGGAACACTGAAGCTTTCTTT; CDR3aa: CASTPRGNTEAFF
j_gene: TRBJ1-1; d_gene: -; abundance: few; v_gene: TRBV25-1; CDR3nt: TGTGCCAGCAGTGGATGGGAGAACGAAGCTTTCTTT; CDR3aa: CASSGWENEAFF
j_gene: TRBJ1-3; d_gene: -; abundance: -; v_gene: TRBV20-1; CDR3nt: TGCAGTGCTAGGGGGGCTTCCAGCTCTGGAAACACCATATATTTT; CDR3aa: CSARGASSSGNTIYF
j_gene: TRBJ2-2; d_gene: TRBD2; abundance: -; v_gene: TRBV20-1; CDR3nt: TGCAGTGCTGTAGCGGGGGAATACTACGGGGAGCTGTTTTTT; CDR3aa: CSAVAGEYYGELFF
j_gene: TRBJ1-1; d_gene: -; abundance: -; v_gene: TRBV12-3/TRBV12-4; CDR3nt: TGTGCCAGCAGTTTATCTACCGAGAACACTGAAGCTTTCTTT; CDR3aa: CASSLSTENTEAFF
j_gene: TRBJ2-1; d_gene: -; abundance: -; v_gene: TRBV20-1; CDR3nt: TGCAGTGCTTACCGGGACCCGAGGGTCAATGAGCAGTTCTTC; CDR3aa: CSAYRDPRVNEQFF
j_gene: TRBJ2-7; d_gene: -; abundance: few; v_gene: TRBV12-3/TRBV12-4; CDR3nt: TGTGCCAGCAGCGCGGGACAGCGGTACGAGCAGTACTTC; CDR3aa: CASSAGQRYEQYF
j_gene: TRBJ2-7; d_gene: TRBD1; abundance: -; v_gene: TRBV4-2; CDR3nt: TGTGCCAGCAGCCAAGGAACAGGGGAGCACGAGCAGTACTTC; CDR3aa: CASSQGTGEHEQYF
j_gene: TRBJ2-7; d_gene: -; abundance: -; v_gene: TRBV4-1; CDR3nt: TGCGCCAGCAGCCAAGCCATCCCCCTAAGGGGTTCGAGCTACGAGCAGTACTTC; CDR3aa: CASSQAIPLRGSSYEQYF
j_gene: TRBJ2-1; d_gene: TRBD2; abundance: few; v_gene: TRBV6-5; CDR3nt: TGTGCCAGCAGTTACGGTAGCGGGGGGGCTTATGAGCAGTTCTTC; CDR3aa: CASSYGSGGAYEQFF
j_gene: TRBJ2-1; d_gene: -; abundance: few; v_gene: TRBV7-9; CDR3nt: TGTGCCAGCAGTCCTAACAAGGGCAAAGGTTACAATGAGCAGTTCTTC; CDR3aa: CASSPNKGKGYNEQFF
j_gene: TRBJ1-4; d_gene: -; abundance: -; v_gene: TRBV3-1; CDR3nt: TGTGCCAGCAGCCAAGAAAGGGGGGGCCAGTCTGAAAAACTGTTTTTT; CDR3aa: CASSQERGGQSEKLFF
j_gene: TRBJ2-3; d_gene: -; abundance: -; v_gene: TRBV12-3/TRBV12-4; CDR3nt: TGTGCCAGCAGTTTGGGGTCAGATGCGCAGTATTTT; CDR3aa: CASSLGSDAQYF
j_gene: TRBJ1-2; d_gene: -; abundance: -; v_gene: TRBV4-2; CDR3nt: TGTGCCAGCAGCCAGGACACTAACTATGGCTACACCTTC; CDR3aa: CASSQDTNYGYTF
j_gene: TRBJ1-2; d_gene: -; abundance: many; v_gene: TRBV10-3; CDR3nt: TGTGCCATCAGTGATCCGGCAGGGCCGCGTGGCTACACCTTC; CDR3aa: CAISDPAGPRGYTF
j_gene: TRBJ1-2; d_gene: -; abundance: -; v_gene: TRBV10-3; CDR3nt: TGTGCCGTGGGGCCGGCGAACTATGGCTACACCTTC; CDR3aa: CAVGPANYGYTF
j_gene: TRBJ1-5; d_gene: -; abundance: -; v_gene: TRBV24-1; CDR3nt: TGTGCCACCAGTGATGGGGCAGGAAGATATAGCAATCAGCCCCAGCATTTT; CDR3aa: CATSDGAGRYSNQPQHF
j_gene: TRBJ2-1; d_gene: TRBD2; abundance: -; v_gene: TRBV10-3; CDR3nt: TGTGCCATCAGTTTTGGACTAGCGACCTCCAATGAGCAGTTCTTC; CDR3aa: CAISFGLATSNEQFF
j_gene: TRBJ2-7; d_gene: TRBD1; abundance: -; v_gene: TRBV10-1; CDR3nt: TGCGCCAGCAGTACAGGGGGCGCGGAGGTGGACGAGCAGTACTTC; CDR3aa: CASSTGGAEVDEQYF
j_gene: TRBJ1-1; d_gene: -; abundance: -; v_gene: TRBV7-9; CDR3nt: TGTGCCCCTGAGGACACTGAAGCTTTCTTT; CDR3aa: CAPEDTEAFF
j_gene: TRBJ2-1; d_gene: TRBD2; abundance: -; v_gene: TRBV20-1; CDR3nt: TGCAGTGCTAGGACCGTCCTAGCGGGGCGAGACAATGAGCAGTTCTTC; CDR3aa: CSARTVLAGRDNEQFF